Below, one TCR beta chain is given with its context. Measured with immunoSEQ multiplex PCR; TCRdb has only the in-frame clones, and not every one. This sample has more than 85,000 clones; around 96% occur once, and the top ten carry roughly 0.82%. This sample is drawn from a study of cytomegalovirus exposure and HLA in healthy donors. Between the trimmed V and J ends, which lost 2 bases and 3 bases, there was a span of 17 bases. The CDR3 is made up of 17 amino acids. Per the germline V gene, CDR1 is LGHNA and CDR2 is YSLEER. This TCR was sampled from a woman younger than 30 in good health and CMV-seronegative. Sequenced: PBMCs. This rearrangement joins TRBV4-3 to TRBJ2-1; a possible D gene is TRBD2 (6 bases). The DNA of the CDR3 is TGCGCCAGCAGCCAACTTTTCTCGGGAGCGGACTACAATGAGCAGTTCTTC. As protein: CASSQLFSGADYNEQFF.